This TCR beta chain is from a study of OX40 agonist ivuxolimab in advanced cancers. Study in general: Those enrolled were roughly 85% male, with a mean age of around 58 years and ages from roughly 20 to 85.

The V gene end was trimmed by 4 bases and the J gene end by 4 bases; junction bases not matched to a gene: 4. Germline V gives CDR1 SGHTA, CDR2 FQGTGA. This CDR3 has 13 residues. Method: immunoSEQ multiplex PCR; TCRdb's copy keeps in-frame clones and lacks some. The table shows approximately 24,000 clones, with just under 80% occurring only once. Study-level results: Expanded clones were, on average, more numerous among CD8+ T cells than CD4+. Some of the nonresponding patients also showed low levels of normalized T-cell clonal expansion. Expanded peripheral T cells had an undetermined antigen specificity.

As to this clone: Its specificity is unknown.

The chain has TRBV7-3 and TRBJ2-7; the match to TRBD1 covers 7 bases. This receptor was obtained from an adult with an advanced solid tumor such as melanoma, head and neck, liver or kidney cancer. The specimen was CD4+ or CD8+ T cells sorted from blood, collected in a trial of the OX40 agonist ivuxolimab. The CDR3 region has the DNA TGTGCCAGCAGCTGGGACAGAAATTACGAGCAGTACTTC. The encoded protein is CASSWDRNYEQYF. Based on the CDR3 plus reference TRBV7-3 and TRBJ2-7, the full variable domain is GAGVSQTPSNKVTEKGKYVELRCDPISGHTALYWYRQSLGQGPEFLIYFQGTGAADDSGLPNDRFFAVRPEGSVSTLKIQRTERGDSAVYLCASSWDRNYEQYFGPGTRLTVT.